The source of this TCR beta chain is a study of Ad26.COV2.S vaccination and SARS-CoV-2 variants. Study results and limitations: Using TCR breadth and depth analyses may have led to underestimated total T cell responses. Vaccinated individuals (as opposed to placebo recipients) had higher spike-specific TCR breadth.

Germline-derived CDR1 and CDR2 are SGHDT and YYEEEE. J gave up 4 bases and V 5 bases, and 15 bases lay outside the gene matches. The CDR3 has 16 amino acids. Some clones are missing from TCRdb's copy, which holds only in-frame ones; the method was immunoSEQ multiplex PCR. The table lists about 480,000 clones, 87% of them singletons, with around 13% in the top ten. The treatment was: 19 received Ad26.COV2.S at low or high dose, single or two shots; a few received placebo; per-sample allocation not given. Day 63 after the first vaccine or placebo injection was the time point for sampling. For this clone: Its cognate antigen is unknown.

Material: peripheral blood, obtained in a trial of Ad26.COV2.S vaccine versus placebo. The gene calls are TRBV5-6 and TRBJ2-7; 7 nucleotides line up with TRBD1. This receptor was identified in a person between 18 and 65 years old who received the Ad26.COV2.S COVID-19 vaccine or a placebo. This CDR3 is CASSFLTGTVYYEQYF. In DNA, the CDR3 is TGTGCCAGCAGTTTCCTAACCGGGACAGTTTATTACGAGCAGTACTTC.